This T cell receptor (beta chain) was captured in a study of blood T cell repertoires in COVID-19. Study in general: Material from acute and convalescent COVID-19 was sourced from the United States, Italy and Spain.

With regard to this clone: The junction departs from germline at one end; a sequencing error may be responsible.

Germline V gene lookup returns CDR1 LNHNV and CDR2 YYDKDF (reference sequence). The CDR3 has 12 amino acids. Per the study methods: Estimates of nucleated cell counts were drawn from the amplification of reference gene primers. TCRdb keeps only in-frame clones here, not all; method: immunoSEQ multiplex PCR. D and trimming come from the DNA, and the V and J calls and clone size come from that table. The table shows 400,000 to 550,000 clones, with around nine tenths occurring only once. This receptor was identified in a woman between 25 and 40 years old with acute or convalescent COVID-19. What was sequenced was peripheral blood. V and J are TRBV15 and TRBJ1-4; maybe TRBD1 (5 bases). CDR3 in amino acids: CATSRHETDRLF. CDR3 bases: TGTGCCACCAGCAGACACGAGACAGACCGGTTATTT. Based on the CDR3 plus reference TRBV15 and TRBJ1-4, the full variable domain is DAMVIQNPRYQVTQFGKPVTLSCSQTLNHNVMYWYQQKSSQAPKLLFHYYDKDFNNEADTPDNFQSRRPNTSFCFLDIRSPGLGDTAMYLCATSRHETDRLFGSGTQLSVL.